Listed below are T cell receptor beta chains from one sample, sequenced in a study of blood T cell repertoires in COVID-19. Generated by immunoSEQ multiplex PCR, the TCRdb table keeps only in-frame clones and is missing some. The sample lists 150,000 or so clones; about 88% were seen once. Sequencing was performed on peripheral blood. All receptors come from a man between 60 and 70 years old with active or convalescent COVID-19. Both conserved end residues are part of each CDR3. A D gene is named only where the DNA matches it firmly. Size values are once, few and many counts, or a class for expanded clones, and some rows have none.

d_call clone_size j_call v_call cdr3_nt cdr3_aa
TRBD1 . TRBJ2-7 TRBV2 TGTGCCAGCAGTGCCATCAGGGGGTCCTACGAGCAGTACTTC CASSAIRGSYEQYF
TRBD1 . TRBJ2-1 TRBV28 TGTGCCAGCAGACCGGGACAGGGAGACTACAATGAGCAGTTCTTC CASRPGQGDYNEQFF
. . TRBJ1-1 TRBV19 TGTGCCAGTAGTTTCCAGGGTGGCACTGAAGCTTTCTTT CASSFQGGTEAFF
. . TRBJ2-4 TRBV2 TGTGCCAGCACCGCGGGGCATGGCATTCAGTACTTC CASTAGHGIQYF
. . TRBJ2-1 TRBV6-5 TGTGCCAGCAGTTACTCGGGGGGGCAGTTCTTC CASSYSGGQFF
TRBD1 . TRBJ1-1 TRBV2 TGTGCCAGCAGTAGGGGGCGGCAGGGGGCGCCGGGCACTGAAGCTTTCTTT CASSRGRQGAPGTEAFF
TRBD2 . TRBJ2-2 TRBV5-1 TGCGCCAGCAGCTTGGGTCCAGCGGGGGGGACCGGGGAGCTGTTTTTT CASSLGPAGGTGELFF
. . TRBJ2-1 TRBV10-3 TGTGCCATCAAGTCGGGGGAGATGAATGAGCAGTTCTTC CAIKSGEMNEQFF
TRBD2 . TRBJ2-1 TRBV2 TGTGCCAGCAGTGGACTAGCGGGGGGCTACAATGAGCAGTTCTTC CASSGLAGGYNEQFF
TRBD1 . TRBJ2-5 TRBV20-1 TGCAGTGCTAGGACAGGGAGGACCCAGTACTTC CSARTGRTQYF
. . TRBJ2-3 TRBV29-1 TGCAGCGTAGGAGGGGATACGCAGTATTTT CSVGGDTQYF
TRBD1 . TRBJ1-6 TRBV5-4 TGTGCCAGCAGCTTGGGAGGGACAGGGATTAATTCACCCCTCCACTTT CASSLGGTGINSPLHF
. once TRBJ2-5 TRBV30 TGTGCCTTGAAGAGGGCTGCACAAGAGACCCAGTACTTC CALKRAAQETQYF
. . TRBJ1-6 TRBV6-5 TGTGCCAGCAGTTACTCTTCAGGGAATAATTCACCCCTCCACTTT CASSYSSGNNSPLHF
TRBD2 . TRBJ2-1 TRBV3-1/TRBV3-2 TGTGCCAGCAGCCAAGATACCAGACTAGCGGGGGACAATGAGCAGTTCTTC CASSQDTRLAGDNEQFF
. . TRBJ2-1 TRBV29-1 TGCAGCGTTGAAGATCAGGGGCCACCCACAATGGGGCAGTTCTTC CSVEDQGPPTMGQFF
. . TRBJ1-2 TRBV5-1 TGCGCCAGCAGCCCACGAGACCGAGTAGGGGGACATACTAACTATGGCTACACCTTC CASSPRDRVGGHTNYGYTF
. few TRBJ1-2 TRBV3-1/TRBV3-2 TGTGCCAGCAGCCAAGTTCAGGGTGGCTATGGCTACACCTTC CASSQVQGGYGYTF
TRBD1 . TRBJ2-4 TRBV18 TGTGCCAGCTCACCGGACAGGGCCAAAAACATTCAGTACTTC CASSPDRAKNIQYF
TRBD2 . TRBJ2-7 TRBV19 TGTGCCAGTAGTATAACCCCACTACTAGCGGGAGGTACCTACGAGCAGTACTTC CASSITPLLAGGTYEQYF
TRBD2 . TRBJ2-2 TRBV19 TGTGCCAGTAGTCGGGGACTAGCGGATACCGGGGAGCTGTTTTTT CASSRGLADTGELFF
. . TRBJ2-3 TRBV27 TGTGCCAGCAAAACCCTACTAGGGGGAGATACGCAGTATTTT CASKTLLGGDTQYF
TRBD1 . TRBJ1-2 TRBV5-1 TGCGCCAGCAGCTGGGGGACAGGGGCGAAATATGGCTACACCTTC CASSWGTGAKYGYTF
. once TRBJ1-5 TRBV11-2 TGTGCCAGCAGCTTGGGGGCAAGACAGCCCCAGCATTTT CASSLGARQPQHF